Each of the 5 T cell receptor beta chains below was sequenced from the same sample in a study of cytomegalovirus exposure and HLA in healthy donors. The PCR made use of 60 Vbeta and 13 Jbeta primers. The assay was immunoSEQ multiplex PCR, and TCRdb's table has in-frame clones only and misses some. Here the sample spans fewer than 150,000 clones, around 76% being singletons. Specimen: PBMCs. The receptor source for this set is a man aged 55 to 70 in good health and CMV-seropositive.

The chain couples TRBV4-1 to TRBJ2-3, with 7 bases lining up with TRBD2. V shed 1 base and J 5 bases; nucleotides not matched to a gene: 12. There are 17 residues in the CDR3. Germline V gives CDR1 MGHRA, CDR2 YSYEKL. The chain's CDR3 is CASSQVGGRVGGDTQYF. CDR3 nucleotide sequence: TGCGCCAGCAGCCAAGTGGGAGGGAGGGTCGGGGGAGATACGCAGTATTTT.

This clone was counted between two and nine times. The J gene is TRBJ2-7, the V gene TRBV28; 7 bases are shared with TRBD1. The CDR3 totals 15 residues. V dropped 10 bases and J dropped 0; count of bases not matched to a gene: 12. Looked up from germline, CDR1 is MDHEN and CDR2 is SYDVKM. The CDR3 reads CATAVLGTDSYEQYF. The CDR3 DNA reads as TGTGCCACAGCAGTATTAGGGACAGACTCCTACGAGCAGTACTTC.

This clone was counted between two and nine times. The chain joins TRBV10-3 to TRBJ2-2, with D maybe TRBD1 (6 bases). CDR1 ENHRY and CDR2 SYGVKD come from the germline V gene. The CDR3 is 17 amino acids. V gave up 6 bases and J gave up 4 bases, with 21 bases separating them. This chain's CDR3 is CAIRSGQGGQGTGELFF. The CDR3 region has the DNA TGTGCCATCAGATCCGGTCAAGGGGGACAAGGCACCGGGGAGCTGTTTTTT.

This CDR3 is CASSIGNSGANVLTF. CDR3 DNA sequence: TGTGCCAGTAGTATCGGGAACTCTGGGGCCAACGTCCTGACTTTC. V is TRBV19 and J is TRBJ2-6; the D gene is possibly TRBD2 (5 bases). Germline CDR1 LNHDA, CDR2 SQIVND (reference sequence). The CDR3 is made up of 15 amino acids. V was trimmed by 3 bases and J by 0 bases, leaving 6 bases between them.

The CDR3 is CASSQGRAAGGDGNTIYF. The DNA of the CDR3 is TGCGCCAGCAGCCAAGGGAGGGCAGCGGGTGGTGATGGAAACACCATATATTTT. The J gene is TRBJ1-3, the V gene TRBV4-1; D is undetermined. Trimming cost V 1 base and J 3 bases, with 19 bases left between them. Germline lookup yields CDR1 MGHRA and CDR2 YSYEKL. The CDR3 loop spans 18 amino acids.